The 30 T cell receptor beta chains listed next were all sequenced from one sample in a study of Graves' ophthalmopathy and Graves' hyperthyroidism. TCR beta CDR3 regions were amplified from RNA transcripts. First-round RT-PCR with HTBI primers preceded a second-round multiplex PCR. MiXCR was run by TCRdb on the multiplex PCR reads, yielding one entry per CDR3 protein. The data show under 350,000 distinct CDR3 sequences, roughly a sixth seen once. The sample comprised peripheral blood. The source of these receptors is an adult man with Graves' ophthalmopathy.

This clonotype has ten or more counts. CDR3 nucleotide sequence: TGTGCCAGCAGCTTAAATCGGGGGAACACTGAAGCTTTCTTT. Translation: CASSLNRGNTEAFF. This rearrangement joins TRBV7-2 to TRBJ1-1; no clear D. V dropped 2 bases and J dropped 1 base, with 8 bases sitting between them. This CDR3 is 14 amino acids long. Germline-derived CDR1 and CDR2 are SGHTA and FQGNSA.

This clonotype was counted ten times or more. The chain has TRBV20-1 and TRBJ2-7; D not resolved. The CDR3 sequence is 13 residues long. V lost 1 base, J lost 6 bases, and 13 bases lay in between. CDR1 DFQATT and CDR2 SNEGSKA come from the germline V gene (reference sequence). CDR3 protein: CSARVRPGGEQYF. DNA for the CDR3: TGCAGTGCTAGAGTTAGGCCAGGCGGCGAGCAGTACTTC.

This clonotype was recorded many times. The chain is built from TRBV29-1 and TRBJ2-4; D is perhaps TRBD1 (5 bases). Between the trimmed V and J ends, which lost 5 bases and 0 bases, there was a span of 8 bases. The CDR3 has 13 amino acids. Germline V gives CDR1 SQVTM, CDR2 ANQGSEA. This chain's CDR3 is CSVQGLAKNIQYF. The DNA for the CDR3 is TGCAGCGTTCAGGGCCTAGCCAAAAACATTCAGTACTTC.

This clonotype appeared many times. The chain employs TRBV6-2 or TRBV6-3 and TRBJ2-5, with D perhaps TRBD2 (5 bases). Germline V gives CDR1 MNHEY, CDR2 SVGEGT. The V end lost 7 bases, the J end lost 4 bases, and 10 bases lay between the germline ends. CDR3 length equals 12 residues. The CDR3: CASTNSAETQYF. The CDR3 bases are TGTGCCAGCACAAATAGCGCAGAGACCCAGTACTTC.

This clonotype was seen repeatedly, ten times or more. The V gene is TRBV19, the J gene TRBJ1-5; D is uncertain. The CDR3 totals 14 residues. The germline CDR1 and CDR2 sequences are LNHDA and SQIVND (reference sequence). The V gene lost 6 bases and the J gene lost 1 base, with 10 bases spanning the gap. For the CDR3, the DNA is TGTGCCAGTAGCGATGGACGGAGCAATCAGCCCCAGCATTTT. This encodes CASSDGRSNQPQHF.

This clonotype came up many times. V gene TRBV7-8 combines with J gene TRBJ1-1; no firm D call. V was pared by 8 bases and J by 2 bases, with 18 bases between. The CDR3 is 15 amino acids. Germline CDR1 and CDR2: SGHVS and FQNEAQ. The CDR3: CASGLVRKQNTEAFF. In nucleotides, the CDR3 is TGTGCCAGCGGGCTGGTTCGGAAGCAAAACACTGAAGCTTTCTTT. Looking up the rest from reference TRBV7-8 and TRBJ1-1 gives the full variable domain: GAGVSQSPRYKVAKRGQDVALRCDPISGHVSLFWYQQALGQGPEFLTYFQNEAQLDKSGLPSDRFFAERPEGSVSTLKIQRTQQEDSAVYLCASGLVRKQNTEAFFGQGTRLTVV.

This clonotype has a count of ten or more. V usage is TRBV19 and J usage is TRBJ2-2, with D uncertain. The CDR3 is made up of 13 amino acids. Trimming stripped 3 bases from V and 8 bases from J, with 10 bases between. Germline CDR1 and CDR2: LNHDA and SQIVND (reference sequence). The CDR3 bases are TGTGCCAGTAGTATGAAGGGCGAGGGGGAGCTGTTTTTT. Its translation is CASSMKGEGELFF.

In its sample, this clonotype was seen many times. The V gene is TRBV4-3, the J gene TRBJ1-1, with 7 bases fitting TRBD1. Germline V gives CDR1 LGHNA, CDR2 YSLEER. The CDR3 is 15 amino acids. J gave up 4 bases and V 4 bases, and 9 bases lay outside the gene matches. The chain's CDR3 is CASSRSGGGGTEAFF. CDR3 bases: TGCGCCAGCAGCCGCTCAGGAGGGGGCGGCACTGAAGCTTTCTTT.

This clonotype was observed many times. The V call is TRBV5-1, the J call TRBJ2-7; 7 positions match TRBD1. The CDR3 loop spans 15 amino acids. Germline V lookup: CDR1 SGHRS, CDR2 YFSETQ. Trimming at V came to 3 bases and at J to 3 bases, leaving 9 bases not matched to a gene. This CDR3 reads CASSSPGGQHYEQYF. Written as DNA, the CDR3 is TGCGCCAGCAGCTCCCCTGGGGGACAGCACTACGAGCAGTACTTC.

This sequence joins TRBV6-1 and TRBJ1-2; D is ambiguous. The germline CDR1 and CDR2 sequences are MNHNS and SASEGT. Trimming removed 6 bases at V and 3 bases at J, with 14 bases between. This CDR3 has 14 residues. Here the CDR3 reads CASSAREADYGYTF. The CDR3 bases are TGTGCCAGCAGCGCTAGGGAGGCAGACTATGGCTACACCTTC.

This clonotype was detected many times. This sequence joins TRBV29-1 and TRBJ1-3; D is ambiguous. CDR3 length: 12 residues. Germline assignment: CDR1 SQVTM and CDR2 ANQGSEA. Trimming removed 6 bases at V and 2 bases at J, with 8 bases between. The CDR3 is CSVREPGNTIYF. The CDR3 coding sequence is TGCAGCGTGAGGGAACCTGGAAACACCATATATTTT.

This clonotype has a count of ten or more. V and J are TRBV7-3 and TRBJ2-5; D is unresolved. With 0 bases removed from V and 5 bases from J, the gap between germline ends came to 10 bases. Germline loops: CDR1 SGHTA, CDR2 FQGTGA. The CDR3 is 14 amino acids. CDR3 protein: CASSLTASRETQYF. The DNA for the CDR3 is TGTGCCAGCAGCTTAACCGCGAGCCGGGAGACCCAGTACTTC.

Ten or more counts support this clonotype. The chain links TRBV6-5 to TRBJ2-7, with TRBD1 as a possible D gene (6 bases). The V end was cut by 7 bases, the J end by 2 bases, with 9 bases between. Germline V gene data show CDR1 as MNHEY and CDR2 as SVGAGI. The CDR3 sequence is 12 residues long. CDR3 amino acids: CASTDRTYEQYF. DNA for the CDR3: TGTGCCAGCACGGACAGAACCTACGAGCAGTACTTC.

This clonotype was detected ten times or more. The rearrangement joins TRBV7-2 to TRBJ2-7; TRBD2 might be the D (7 bases). CDR1 SGHTA and CDR2 FQGNSA come from the germline V gene. The CDR3 consists of 15 residues. V lost 7 bases and J lost 11, with 27 bases in between. CDR3 sequence: CASNPDSGGLAEKYF. The CDR3 DNA is TGTGCCAGCAACCCGGACTCCGGGGGGCTAGCAGAGAAGTACTTC.

In its sample, this clonotype was seen many times. This rearrangement joins TRBV19 to TRBJ2-7, with D possibly matching TRBD2 (5 bases). This CDR3 has 13 residues. Trimming removed 5 bases at V and 2 bases at J, with 10 bases between. The germline CDR1 and CDR2 sequences are LNHDA and SQIVND (reference sequence). The CDR3 DNA sequence: TGTGCCAGTAGTGTGGACTGGACCTACGAGCAGTACTTC. This codes for CASSVDWTYEQYF.

This clonotype has at least ten counts. V and J are TRBV20-1 and TRBJ2-5; 8 nucleotides match TRBD2. The length of the CDR3 is 15 residues. Germline CDR1 DFQATT, CDR2 SNEGSKA (reference sequence). Germline trimming cut 0 bases from V and 4 bases from J; bases unmatched to any gene: 7. The CDR3 DNA reads TGCAGTGCTAGAGATCGAGCGGGGGCGACAGAGACCCAGTACTTC. This codes for CSARDRAGATETQYF.

This clonotype was counted at least ten times. The rearrangement joins TRBV6-5 to TRBJ1-5, with D maybe TRBD1 (5 bases). Trimming removed 7 bases at V and 6 bases at J, with 13 bases between. In germline, CDR1 is MNHEY, CDR2 SVGAGI. There are 13 residues in the CDR3. CDR3: CASTRDRGQPQHF. Written as DNA, the CDR3 is TGTGCCAGCACTCGGGACCGGGGTCAGCCCCAGCATTTT.

This clonotype was detected a few times. Possible read error: a much larger clone is one base away. CDR3 bases: TGCGCCAGCAGCCAAGTGATGAGCGCTGAGACCCAGTACTTC. Encoded protein: CASSQVMSAETQYF. The rearrangement links TRBV4-3 to TRBJ2-5; no definite D call. The germline gives CDR1 LGHNA, CDR2 YSLEER. Trimming removed 1 base at V and 5 bases at J, with 11 bases between. This CDR3 comprises 14 residues.

Many counts were recorded for this clonotype. The rearrangement uses TRBV28 and TRBJ2-7, with D possibly TRBD1 on 6 matching bases. The CDR3 is 15 residues long. Germline V lookup: CDR1 MDHEN, CDR2 SYDVKM. V was cut by 5 bases and J by 6 bases, with 20 bases left in between. The CDR3: CASSQTGPLGREQYF. DNA for the CDR3: TGTGCCAGCAGTCAAACAGGGCCGCTGGGGCGCGAGCAGTACTTC.

This clonotype showed up many times. The V and J genes are TRBV5-1 and TRBJ2-3; TRBD1 matches at 10 bases. The CDR3 is made up of 18 amino acids. Losses at the gene ends were 0 bases for V and 2 bases for J; bases not matched to a gene: 9. Germline V CDR1 and CDR2: SGHRS, YFSETQ. The chain's CDR3 is CASSLGDRGLGNTDTQYF. CDR3 in DNA: TGCGCCAGCAGCTTGGGGGACAGGGGACTAGGCAACACAGATACGCAGTATTTT. The full variable domain, completed using reference TRBV5-1 and TRBJ2-3, is KAGVTQTPRYLIKTRGQQVTLSCSPISGHRSVSWYQQTPGQGLQFLFEYFSETQRNKGNFPGRFSGRQFSNSRSEMNVSTLELGDSALYLCASSLGDRGLGNTDTQYFGPGTRLTVL.

This clonotype appeared many times. The chain couples TRBV6-2 or TRBV6-3 to TRBJ2-6; D is possibly TRBD2 (7 bases). Trimming left V 2 bases short and J 0 bases short, with 14 bases between. CDR1 is MNHEY and CDR2 is SVGEGT in the germline V gene. This CDR3 comprises 18 residues. The CDR3 spells CASSYEAGANSGANVLTF. CDR3 sequence (DNA): TGTGCCAGCAGTTACGAGGCGGGGGCCAACTCTGGGGCCAACGTCCTGACTTTC.

This clonotype was seen just once. The chain uses TRBV12-3 or TRBV12-4 and TRBJ2-5; 8 nucleotides agree with TRBD2. The CDR3 is made up of 16 amino acids. Trimming removed 4 bases from V and 5 bases from J; junction bases left unmatched: 12. The CDR3 DNA follows: TGTGCCAGCAGTTCACGACTGCGCGGGGGGTTCGAGACCCAGTACTTC. It yields the protein CASSSRLRGGFETQYF.

This clonotype was seen repeatedly, ten times or more. This chain links TRBV24-1 with TRBJ1-1; 11 bases align to TRBD1. The germline CDR1 and CDR2 sequences are KGHDR and SFDVKD. The CDR3 loop spans 14 amino acids. The J segment lost 3 bases and the V segment lost 6 bases, leaving 2 bases of the junction unmatched. The CDR3 is CATSSGQGDTEAFF. DNA for the CDR3: TGTGCCACCAGTTCGGGACAGGGGGACACTGAAGCTTTCTTT.

J is TRBJ2-7 and V is TRBV2; 8 nucleotides align to TRBD1. The germline V gene encodes CDR1 SNHLY and CDR2 FYNNEI. This CDR3 spans 14 amino acids. V shed 6 bases and J 11 bases; nucleotides not matched to a gene: 15. The CDR3 DNA sequence: TGTGCCAGCAGGGACGGACAGGGCCTCGTTCGAGAGTACTTC. Protein product: CASRDGQGLVREYF.

Notes on this clonotype: This could be a read error, since a much larger clone is one nucleotide away. The V call is TRBV9, the J call TRBJ2-5; D not certain. Germline-derived CDR1 and CDR2 are SGDLS and YYNGEE. The CDR3 has 13 amino acids. CDR3 coding DNA: TGTGCCAGCAGCGTAGGCCATGAGGAGACCCCGTACTTC. Amino acids: CASSVGHEETPYF.

There are many counts of this clonotype. This chain links TRBV15 with TRBJ1-5, with 11 positions matching TRBD1. The CDR3 sequence is 16 residues long. Trimming took 3 bases from V and 6 from J; bases not matched to a gene: 7. Germline V lookup: CDR1 LNHNV, CDR2 YYDKDF (reference sequence). CDR3 coding DNA: TGTGCCACCAGCAGCACCGGACAGGGGGCTGGTCAGCCCCAGCATTTT. Amino acids: CATSSTGQGAGQPQHF.

This clonotype was recorded many times. The rearrangement joins TRBV6-5 to TRBJ1-1; D is perhaps TRBD1 (5 bases). The length of the CDR3 is 15 residues. The V and J ends lost 2 bases and 2 bases respectively, with 12 bases between them. Germline V gene lookup returns CDR1 MNHEY and CDR2 SVGAGI. In nucleotides, the CDR3 is TGTGCCAGCAGTTACCCGGACATAGGAAACACTGAAGCTTTCTTT. Protein product: CASSYPDIGNTEAFF.

Ten or more counts support this clonotype. This chain links TRBV13 with TRBJ2-7; 8 nucleotides agree with TRBD2. Losses at the gene ends were 3 bases for V and 4 bases for J; bases not matched to a gene: 5. This CDR3 region has 14 residues. CDR1 PRHDT and CDR2 FYEKMQ come from the germline V gene (reference sequence). The CDR3 spells CASSLTSASYEQYF. The DNA of the CDR3 is TGTGCCAGCAGCTTGACTAGCGCGTCGTACGAGCAGTACTTC.

This clonotype was recorded at least ten times. The chain couples TRBV20-1 to TRBJ1-3, with D hard to call. Germline V gene data show CDR1 as DFQATT and CDR2 as SNEGSKA (reference sequence). The CDR3 totals 15 residues. The V and J ends lost 0 bases and 0 bases respectively, with 9 bases between them. DNA of the CDR3: TGCAGTGCTAGAGATTTCTACGGCTCTGGAAACACCATATATTTT. Translating it yields CSARDFYGSGNTIYF.

This clonotype appeared many times. The chain links TRBV27 to TRBJ2-7, with 9 bases identical to TRBD2. The CDR3 sequence is 17 residues long. After removal of 6 bases from V and 4 bases from J, the junction contained 16 bases not matched to a gene. Germline V gives CDR1 MNHEY, CDR2 SMNVEV (reference sequence). This chain's CDR3 is CASSLASGLAGSYEQYF. The CDR3 DNA reads as TGTGCCAGCAGCCTCGCCTCGGGGCTAGCGGGAAGTTACGAGCAGTACTTC.